The 25 T cell receptor beta chains in this list originate from one sample, sequenced in a study of T cells in tuberculosis. Only in-frame clones appear in the TCRdb table, and some are missing; sequencing was by immunoSEQ multiplex PCR. Of around 43,000 clones listed, around 96% were seen once; the top ten hold around 3.5%. Sequenced material: PBMCs. The receptors shown here come from a donor aged 10 to 29 with latent tuberculosis or without tuberculosis infection.

The chain employs TRBV11-2 and TRBJ2-1; D might be TRBD1 (6 bases). There are 16 residues in the CDR3. Germline V gene sequence: CDR1 SGHAT, CDR2 FQNNGV. V shed 1 base and J shed 1 base, with 11 bases lying between them. CDR3 protein: CASSLVQGQSYNEQFF. CDR3 nucleotides: TGTGCCAGCAGCTTAGTTCAGGGGCAGTCCTACAATGAGCAGTTCTTC. Supplemented by reference TRBV11-2 and TRBJ2-1, the full variable domain reads EAGVAQSPRYKIIEKRQSVAFWCNPISGHATLYWYQQILGQGPKLLIQFQNNGVVDDSQLPKDRFSAERLKGVDSTLKIQPAKLEDSAVYLCASSLVQGQSYNEQFFGPGTRLTVL.

This clone has just one count. This chain joins TRBV6-1 and TRBJ2-2, with D unresolved. Germline CDR1 and CDR2: MNHNS and SASEGT. The CDR3 runs to 16 residues. V lost 2 bases and J 4 bases, leaving 14 bases between the germline ends. In DNA form, the CDR3 reads TGTGCCAGCAGTGAATGGCCAAAGACGGGCACCGGGGAGCTGTTTTTT. The encoded protein is CASSEWPKTGTGELFF.

The chain recombines TRBV11-2 with TRBJ1-2; D is unresolved. V lost 2 bases, J lost 2 bases, and 6 bases lay in between. This CDR3 has 13 amino acids. Per the germline V gene, CDR1 is SGHAT and CDR2 is FQNNGV. The DNA of the CDR3 is TGTGCCAGCAGCTTACAGGCGAACTATGGCTACACCTTC. As protein: CASSLQANYGYTF.

The chain links TRBV5-4 to TRBJ1-2; maybe TRBD1 (6 bases). In germline, CDR1 is SGHNT, CDR2 YYREEE (reference sequence). Deletions cut 4 bases from V and 4 bases from J, with 14 bases between. The CDR3 totals 14 residues. CDR3 residues: CASSRDTLGYGYTF. Written as DNA, the CDR3 is TGTGCCAGCAGCCGGGACACATTGGGCTATGGCTACACCTTC. Filled out from reference TRBV5-4 and TRBJ1-2, the complete variable domain reads ETGVTQSPTHLIKTRGQQVTLRCSSQSGHNTVSWYQQALGQGPQFIFQYYREEENGRGNFPPRFSGLQFPNYSSELNVNALELDDSALYLCASSRDTLGYGYTFGSGTRLTVV.

The chain uses TRBV28 and TRBJ1-2; 9 positions match TRBD1. Germline loops: CDR1 MDHEN, CDR2 SYDVKM. The CDR3 spans 16 residues. V lost 8 bases to trimming and J lost 7 bases; unmatched junction nucleotides: 17. The CDR3 DNA reads TGTGCCAGCCGCGATACCGGGACAGGGATTCTGGCTGGCTACACCTTC. The encoded protein is CASRDTGTGILAGYTF.

This sequence joins TRBV5-1 and TRBJ1-1; tentative D call: TRBD1 (6 bases). The V end was cut by 4 bases, the J end by 2 bases, with 18 bases between. This CDR3 has 16 residues. Germline values: CDR1 SGHRS, CDR2 YFSETQ. The CDR3 protein is CASSRGARGLNTEAFF. The CDR3 nucleotides read TGCGCCAGCAGCCGAGGAGCCAGGGGCCTAAACACTGAAGCTTTCTTT. The entire variable domain, with the rest obtained from reference TRBV5-1 and TRBJ1-1, is as follows: KAGVTQTPRYLIKTRGQQVTLSCSPISGHRSVSWYQQTPGQGLQFLFEYFSETQRNKGNFPGRFSGRQFSNSRSEMNVSTLELGDSALYLCASSRGARGLNTEAFFGQGTRLTVV.

As for this clone: At one end, the junction sequence differs from germline, possibly due to a read error. The chain joins TRBV10-3 to TRBJ2-6; the D is unclear. The CDR3 length is 16 residues. Germline V gene sequence: CDR1 ENHRY, CDR2 SYGVKD. CDR3 protein: CAISMVIQSRANVLTF. CDR3 DNA sequence: TGTGCTATCAGTATGGTAATACAAAGTCGGGCCAACGTCCTGACTTTC.

The count of this clone is one. This chain connects TRBV27 to TRBJ1-6; possible D gene TRBD1, 5 bases. Trimming took 2 bases from V and 7 from J, leaving 12 bases between them. The germline V gene encodes CDR1 MNHEY and CDR2 SMNVEV (reference sequence). This CDR3 spans 15 amino acids. CDR3 bases: TGTGCCAGCAGTTTACTCGGGGGAAGGAATTCACCCCTCCACTTT. Encoded protein: CASSLLGGRNSPLHF.

The chain carries TRBV27 and TRBJ1-1; TRBD1 agrees at 9 bases. Germline lookup yields CDR1 MNHEY and CDR2 SMNVEV (reference sequence). The CDR3 consists of 13 residues. Trimming removed 5 bases from V and 9 bases from J; junction bases left unmatched: 7. CDR3 sequence reads: CASSPGDRAKAFF. The CDR3 DNA is TGTGCCAGCAGTCCAGGGGACAGGGCTAAAGCTTTCTTT.

The chain has TRBV4-3 and TRBJ1-2; 11 bases line up with TRBD1. Germline V gene data show CDR1 as LGHNA and CDR2 as YSLEER. Germline trimming cut 3 bases from V and 0 bases from J; bases unmatched to any gene: 0. The CDR3 has 15 residues. CDR3 amino acids: CASSQGQGANYGYTF. The CDR3 DNA is TGCGCCAGCAGCCAGGGACAGGGGGCTAACTATGGCTACACCTTC.

A single count supports this clone. This chain connects TRBV5-5 to TRBJ2-1; 8 bases match TRBD1. CDR3 length equals 15 residues. Germline V gene data show CDR1 as SGHKS and CDR2 as YYEKEE (reference sequence). V trimming: 5 bases; J trimming: 4 bases; junction bases outside the gene matches: 8. The CDR3 region is CASSKDRVSYNEQFF. In DNA form, the CDR3 reads TGTGCCAGCAGTAAGGACAGGGTATCGTACAATGAGCAGTTCTTC.

The chain combines TRBV5-1 with TRBJ2-2; 8 bases match TRBD1. The CDR3 has 18 amino acids. V was clipped by 1 base and J by 6 bases; unmatched bases: 14. Per the germline V gene, CDR1 is SGHRS and CDR2 is YFSETQ. In DNA form, the CDR3 reads TGCGCCAGCAGCTTGTGGACGCCTACGACAGGGGCGGCCGGGGAGCTGTTTTTT. Translating gives CASSLWTPTTGAAGELFF.

The J gene is TRBJ1-4, the V gene TRBV15; TRBD1 is a possible D gene (5 bases). Germline V lookup: CDR1 LNHNV, CDR2 YYDKDF (reference sequence). The CDR3 has 15 residues. V gave up 0 bases and J gave up 7 bases, with 12 bases separating them. CDR3 DNA sequence: TGTGCCACCAGCAGAGATGTTGCAGGGATTGAAAAACTGTTTTTT. Translation gives CATSRDVAGIEKLFF.

V and J are TRBV5-8 and TRBJ1-4, with TRBD1 matching over 8 bases. With V trimmed by 4 bases and J by 8 bases, 19 bases remained unmatched. Per germline, CDR1 SGHTS and CDR2 YDEGEE. The CDR3 totals 18 residues. For the CDR3, the DNA is TGTGCCAGCAGCCTCTTAACCTCAGGGGGCGCGGTAAGGGAAAAACTGTTTTTT. Its protein is CASSLLTSGGAVREKLFF. Full variable domain (missing parts from reference TRBV5-8 and TRBJ1-4): EAGVTQSPTHLIKTRGQQATLRCSPISGHTSVYWYQQALGLGLQFLLWYDEGEERNRGNFPPRFSGRQFPNYSSELNVNALELEDSALYLCASSLLTSGGAVREKLFFGSGTQLSVL.

V is TRBV4-2 and J is TRBJ2-2, with no clear D. Per germline, CDR1 LGHNA and CDR2 YNFKEQ. V gave up 0 bases and J gave up 0 bases, with 14 bases separating them. This CDR3 has 18 residues. CDR3 loop: CASSQDLSAGTNTGELFF. CDR3 coding DNA: TGTGCCAGCAGCCAAGATTTGAGTGCAGGAACGAACACCGGGGAGCTGTTTTTT.

This chain connects TRBV28 to TRBJ2-4, with 14 bases fitting TRBD2. This CDR3 has 21 amino acids. Per the germline V gene, CDR1 is MDHEN and CDR2 is SYDVKM. Losses at the gene ends were 5 bases for V and 0 bases for J; bases not matched to a gene: 15. The CDR3 sequence: CASSPARTSGGPPPAKNIQYF. The CDR3 region has the DNA TGTGCCAGCAGTCCAGCCCGGACTAGCGGGGGGCCGCCCCCAGCCAAAAACATTCAGTACTTC.

The rearrangement joins TRBV27 to TRBJ1-2, with 9 bases that match TRBD1. Germline CDR1 MNHEY, CDR2 SMNVEV (reference sequence). The ends lost 5 bases at V and 6 bases at J; junction bases unmatched: 16. The CDR3 runs to 17 residues. CDR3 amino acids: CASSIPNVGQGFDGYTF. Written as DNA, the CDR3 is TGTGCCAGCAGTATACCAAATGTGGGACAGGGCTTTGATGGCTACACCTTC.

The chain carries TRBV2 and TRBJ2-1, with TRBD2 matching over 14 bases. The CDR3 covers 15 residues. Per germline, CDR1 SNHLY and CDR2 FYNNEI. The junction had 6 bases not matched to a gene; V was cut back by 7 bases and J by 7 bases. CDR3 protein: CASNEWTSGGNEQFF. The CDR3, as DNA: TGTGCCAGCAACGAATGGACTAGCGGGGGGAATGAGCAGTTCTTC.

The V and J genes are TRBV5-1 and TRBJ1-2; 7 bases line up with TRBD1. CDR3 length: 17 residues. The ends lost 4 bases at V and 0 bases at J; junction bases unmatched: 12. Germline-derived CDR1 and CDR2 are SGHRS and YFSETQ. Here the CDR3 DNA reads TGCGCCAGCAGCCCGGTGACAGGGACGATATCTAACTATGGCTACACCTTC. As protein: CASSPVTGTISNYGYTF.

The V and J genes are TRBV7-8 and TRBJ1-1; D remains unclear. The CDR3 is made up of 13 amino acids. The germline V gene has CDR1 SGHVS and CDR2 FQNEAQ. Trimming pared 2 bases from V and 1 base from J, leaving 5 bases between. The CDR3 loop is CASSLPQNTEAFF. DNA of the CDR3: TGTGCCAGCAGCTTACCCCAGAACACTGAAGCTTTCTTT.

The chain has TRBV5-1 and TRBJ2-7, with D unresolved. Germline-derived CDR1 and CDR2 are SGHRS and YFSETQ. This CDR3 contains 14 residues. With 0 bases removed from V and 0 bases from J, the gap between germline ends came to 7 bases. The CDR3 protein is CASSLAPSSYEQYF. In nucleotides, the CDR3 is TGCGCCAGCAGCTTGGCGCCGAGCTCCTACGAGCAGTACTTC. The whole variable domain, filled in from reference TRBV5-1 and TRBJ2-7, reads KAGVTQTPRYLIKTRGQQVTLSCSPISGHRSVSWYQQTPGQGLQFLFEYFSETQRNKGNFPGRFSGRQFSNSRSEMNVSTLELGDSALYLCASSLAPSSYEQYFGPGTRLTVT.

V usage is TRBV11-2 and J usage is TRBJ1-2; no firm D call. Germline-derived CDR1 and CDR2 are SGHAT and FQNNGV. This CDR3 spans 13 amino acids. Trimming removed 3 bases at V and 4 bases at J, with 9 bases between. The CDR3 bases are TGTGCCAGCAGCTTGGGCCAGAGCTATGGCTACACCTTC. Its translation: CASSLGQSYGYTF. The full variable domain, completed using reference TRBV11-2 and TRBJ1-2, is EAGVAQSPRYKIIEKRQSVAFWCNPISGHATLYWYQQILGQGPKLLIQFQNNGVVDDSQLPKDRFSAERLKGVDSTLKIQPAKLEDSAVYLCASSLGQSYGYTFGSGTRLTVV.

The chain joins TRBV10-2 to TRBJ2-2; TRBD1 is a possible D gene (6 bases). The CDR3 runs to 16 residues. V was clipped by 5 bases and J by 2 bases, with 15 bases between them. CDR1 is WSHSY and CDR2 is SAAADI in the germline V gene. CDR3 sequence reads: CASSSGTPPNTGELFF. CDR3 DNA: TGCGCCAGCAGTTCCGGGACACCGCCAAACACCGGGGAGCTGTTTTTT.

This clone appeared once. This chain uses TRBV5-1 with TRBJ2-7; the match to TRBD1 covers 9 bases. Germline V CDR1 and CDR2: SGHRS, YFSETQ. V was pared by 4 bases and J by 2 bases, with 7 bases of the junction left unmatched. The CDR3 contains 15 residues. In DNA form, the CDR3 reads TGCGCCAGCAGCCCGAGGGGGACAGGGACCTACGAGCAGTACTTC. Its translation is CASSPRGTGTYEQYF.

The chain recombines TRBV5-3 with TRBJ1-1; the D is unclear. TRBV5-3 is reported as an ORF; its role is uncertain. This CDR3 has 16 amino acids. V shed 9 bases and J shed 2 bases, with 23 bases lying between them. CDR3 residues: CATPPCGPPVNTEAFF. The CDR3 DNA reads TGTGCCACACCCCCCTGCGGCCCCCCCGTTAACACTGAAGCTTTCTTT.